Below, one T cell receptor beta chain is given with its context. The entry originates in a study of CD8+ T cells in alopecia areata. Study summary: Treatment with tofacitinib (6 to 18 months) was followed by 6 months off drug.

Peripheral blood, together with lesional scalp punch biopsies, was collected from alopecia areata patients. The CDR3 length is 12 residues. J was trimmed by 11 bases and V by 1 base; bases with no gene match: 3. CDR1 and CDR2 (germline): SGHTA, FQGNSA. In each case, RNA was isolated and then reverse transcribed into cDNA as the sequencing template. Some clones are missing from TCRdb's copy, which holds only in-frame ones; the method was immunoSEQ multiplex PCR. Of 200,000 to 250,000 clones in the sample, about 68% were seen once. The chain recombines TRBV7-2 with TRBJ1-1; 8 nucleotides match TRBD1. The TCR was taken from a human donor with alopecia areata. The sample consisted of CD4+ T cells sorted from blood, taken at week 0. The CDR3 nucleotides read TGTGCCAGCAGCTTAGAGGACAGGGTGGCTTTCTTT. It yields the protein CASSLEDRVAFF.